This T cell receptor (beta chain) stems from a study of T cells in Graves' hyperthyroidism and ophthalmopathy. This clonotype has only a few counts. The antigen remains undetermined. Fresh peripheral blood, about 9.3 ml, yielded the PBMCs. Per the germline V gene, CDR1 is MGHRA and CDR2 is YSYEKL. The CDR3 is 17 residues long. After removal of 5 bases from V and 2 bases from J, the junction contained 7 bases not matched to a gene. General observations from the study: The majority of expanded thyroid clonotypes above 0.001 also appeared in blood.

Amplified regions were TCR beta CDR3 sequences from RNA transcripts. TCR CDR3 underwent first-round RT-PCR with the HTBI primer set. TCRdb reanalysed the multiplex PCR reads using MiXCR and keeps one entry per CDR3 protein. The sample lists some 460,000 distinct CDR3 sequences; 15% to 19% were seen once. Material for sequencing was blood. The chain has TRBV4-1 and TRBJ2-2; 11 nucleotides match TRBD2. The clonotype was recovered from a young woman with Graves' hyperthyroidism. The CDR3 DNA reads TGCGCCAGCAGCAGAAGGGGGACTAGCGGTAACACCGGGGAGCTGTTTTTT. Translation gives CASSRRGTSGNTGELFF.